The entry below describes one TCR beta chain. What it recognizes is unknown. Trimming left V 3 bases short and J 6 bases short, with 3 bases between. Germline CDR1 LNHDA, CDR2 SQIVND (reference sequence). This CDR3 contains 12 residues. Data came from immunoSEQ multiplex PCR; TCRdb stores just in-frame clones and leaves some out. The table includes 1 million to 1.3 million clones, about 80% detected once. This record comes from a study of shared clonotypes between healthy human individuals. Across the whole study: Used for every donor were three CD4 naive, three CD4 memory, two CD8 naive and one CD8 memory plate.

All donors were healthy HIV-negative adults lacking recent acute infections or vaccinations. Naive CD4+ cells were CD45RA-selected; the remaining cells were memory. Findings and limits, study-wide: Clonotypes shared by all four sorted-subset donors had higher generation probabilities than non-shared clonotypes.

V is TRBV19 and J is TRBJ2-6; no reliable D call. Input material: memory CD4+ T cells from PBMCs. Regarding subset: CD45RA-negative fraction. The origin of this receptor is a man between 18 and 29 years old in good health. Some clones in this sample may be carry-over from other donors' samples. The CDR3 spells CASSMVANVLTF. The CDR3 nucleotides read TGTGCCAGTAGTATGGTGGCCAACGTCCTGACTTTC.